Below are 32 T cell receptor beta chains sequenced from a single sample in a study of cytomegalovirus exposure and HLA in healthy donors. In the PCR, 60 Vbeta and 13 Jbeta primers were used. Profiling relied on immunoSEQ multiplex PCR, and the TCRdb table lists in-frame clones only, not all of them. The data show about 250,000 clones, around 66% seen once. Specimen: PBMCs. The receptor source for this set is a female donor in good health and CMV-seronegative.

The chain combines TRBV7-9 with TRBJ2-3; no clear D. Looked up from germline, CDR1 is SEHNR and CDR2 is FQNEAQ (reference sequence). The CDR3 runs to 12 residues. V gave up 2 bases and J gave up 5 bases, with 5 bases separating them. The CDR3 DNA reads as TGTGCCAGCAGCTTACTTCGAGATACGCAGTATTTT. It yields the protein CASSLLRDTQYF.

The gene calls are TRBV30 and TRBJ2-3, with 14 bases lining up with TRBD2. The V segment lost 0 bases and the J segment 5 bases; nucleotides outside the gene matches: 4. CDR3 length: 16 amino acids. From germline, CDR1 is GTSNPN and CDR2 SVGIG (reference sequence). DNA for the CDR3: TGTGCCTGGAGTGTACGGACTAGCGGGAGGTTAGATACGCAGTATTTT. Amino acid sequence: CAWSVRTSGRLDTQYF.

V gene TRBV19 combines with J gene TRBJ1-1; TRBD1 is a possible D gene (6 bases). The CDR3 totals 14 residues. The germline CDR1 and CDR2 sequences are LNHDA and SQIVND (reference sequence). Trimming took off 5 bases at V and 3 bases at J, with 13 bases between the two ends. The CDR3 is CASSAAGADTEAFF. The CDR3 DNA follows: TGTGCCAGTAGTGCGGCAGGGGCCGACACTGAAGCTTTCTTT. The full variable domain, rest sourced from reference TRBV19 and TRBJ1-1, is DGGITQSPKYLFRKEGQNVTLSCEQNLNHDAMYWYRQDPGQGLRLIYYSQIVNDFQKGDIAEGYSVSREKKESFPLTVTSAQKNPTAFYLCASSAAGADTEAFFGQGTRLTVV.

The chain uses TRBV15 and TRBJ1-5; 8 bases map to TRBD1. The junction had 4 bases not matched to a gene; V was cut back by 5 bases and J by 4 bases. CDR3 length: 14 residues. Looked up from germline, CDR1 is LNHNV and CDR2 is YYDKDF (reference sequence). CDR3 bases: TGTGCCACCAGCCGGACAGGGTTTAATCAGCCCCAGCATTTT. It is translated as CATSRTGFNQPQHF. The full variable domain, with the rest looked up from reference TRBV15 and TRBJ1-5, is DAMVIQNPRYQVTQFGKPVTLSCSQTLNHNVMYWYQQKSSQAPKLLFHYYDKDFNNEADTPDNFQSRRPNTSFCFLDIRSPGLGDTAMYLCATSRTGFNQPQHFGDGTRLSIL.

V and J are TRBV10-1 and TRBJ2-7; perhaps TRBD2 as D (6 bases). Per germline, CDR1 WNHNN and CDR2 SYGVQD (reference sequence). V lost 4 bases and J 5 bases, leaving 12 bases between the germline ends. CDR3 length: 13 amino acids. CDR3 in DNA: TGCGCCAGCAGTGTAGGCGGGATGAACGAGCAGTACTTC. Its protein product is CASSVGGMNEQYF.

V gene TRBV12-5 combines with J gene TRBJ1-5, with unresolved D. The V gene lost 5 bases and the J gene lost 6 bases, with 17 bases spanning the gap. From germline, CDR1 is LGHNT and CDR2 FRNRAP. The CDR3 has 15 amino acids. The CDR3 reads CASGPGLVEGQPQHF. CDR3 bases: TGTGCTAGTGGTCCTGGACTGGTGGAGGGTCAGCCCCAGCATTTT.

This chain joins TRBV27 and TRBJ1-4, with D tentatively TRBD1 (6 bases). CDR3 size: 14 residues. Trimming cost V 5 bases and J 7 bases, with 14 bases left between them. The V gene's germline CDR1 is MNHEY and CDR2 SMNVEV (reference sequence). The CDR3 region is CASSLTVRGEKLFF. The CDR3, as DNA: TGTGCCAGCAGTCTTACGGTCAGGGGTGAAAAACTGTTTTTT. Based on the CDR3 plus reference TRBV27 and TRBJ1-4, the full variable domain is EAQVTQNPRYLITVTGKKLTVTCSQNMNHEYMSWYRQDPGLGLRQIYYSMNVEVTDKGDVPEGYKVSRKEKRNFPLILESPSPNQTSLYFCASSLTVRGEKLFFGSGTQLSVL.

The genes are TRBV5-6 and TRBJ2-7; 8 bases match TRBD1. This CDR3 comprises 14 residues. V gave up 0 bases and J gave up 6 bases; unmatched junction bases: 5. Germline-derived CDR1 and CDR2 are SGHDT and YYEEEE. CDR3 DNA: TGTGCCAGCAGCTTGGAAGGGGACAGGACCGAGCAGTACTTC. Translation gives CASSLEGDRTEQYF. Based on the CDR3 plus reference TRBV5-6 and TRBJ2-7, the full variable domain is DAGVTQSPTHLIKTRGQQVTLRCSPKSGHDTVSWYQQALGQGPQFIFQYYEEEERQRGNFPDRFSGHQFPNYSSELNVNALLLGDSALYLCASSLEGDRTEQYFGPGTRLTVT.

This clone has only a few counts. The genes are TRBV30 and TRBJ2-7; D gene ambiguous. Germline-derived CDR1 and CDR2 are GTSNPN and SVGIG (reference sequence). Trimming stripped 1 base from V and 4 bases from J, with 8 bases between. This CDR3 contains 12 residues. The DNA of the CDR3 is TGTGCCTGGAGTGCTCTCACTTACGAGCAGTACTTC. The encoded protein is CAWSALTYEQYF.

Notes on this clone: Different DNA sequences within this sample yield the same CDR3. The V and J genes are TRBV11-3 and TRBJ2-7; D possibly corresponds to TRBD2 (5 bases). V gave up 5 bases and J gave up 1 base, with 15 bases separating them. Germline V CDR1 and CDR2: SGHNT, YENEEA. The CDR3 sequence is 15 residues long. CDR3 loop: CASSHGLADSYEQYF. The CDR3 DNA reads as TGTGCCAGCAGCCACGGACTGGCGGATTCCTACGAGCAGTACTTC.

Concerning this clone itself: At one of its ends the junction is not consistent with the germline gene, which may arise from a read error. The CDR3 loop is CSSSLMTSGGSNEQFF. CDR3 nucleotides: TGTTCCAGCAGCTTAATGACTAGCGGGGGAAGTAATGAGCAGTTCTTC. The chain combines TRBV7-9 with TRBJ2-1; 12 nucleotides align to TRBD2. The CDR3 is made up of 16 amino acids. Per germline, CDR1 SEHNR and CDR2 FQNEAQ (reference sequence).

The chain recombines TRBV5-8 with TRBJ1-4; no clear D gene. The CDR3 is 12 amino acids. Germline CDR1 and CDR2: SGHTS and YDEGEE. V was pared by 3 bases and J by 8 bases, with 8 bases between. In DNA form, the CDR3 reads TGTGCCAGCAGCTCCCAGTTCGAAAAACTGTTTTTT. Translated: CASSSQFEKLFF.

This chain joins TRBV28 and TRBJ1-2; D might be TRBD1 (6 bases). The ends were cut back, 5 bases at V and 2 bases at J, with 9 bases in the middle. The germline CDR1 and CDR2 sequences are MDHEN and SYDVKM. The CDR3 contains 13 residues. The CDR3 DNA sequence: TGTGCCAGCAGTCCTCAGGGGAACTATGGCTACACCTTC. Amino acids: CASSPQGNYGYTF.

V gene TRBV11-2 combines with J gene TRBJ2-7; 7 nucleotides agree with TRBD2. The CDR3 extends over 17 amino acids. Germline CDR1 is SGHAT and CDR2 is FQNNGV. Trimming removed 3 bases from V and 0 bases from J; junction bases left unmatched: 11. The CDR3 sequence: CASSLALAGFNSYEQYF. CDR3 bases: TGTGCCAGCAGCTTGGCATTAGCGGGTTTTAACTCCTACGAGCAGTACTTC.

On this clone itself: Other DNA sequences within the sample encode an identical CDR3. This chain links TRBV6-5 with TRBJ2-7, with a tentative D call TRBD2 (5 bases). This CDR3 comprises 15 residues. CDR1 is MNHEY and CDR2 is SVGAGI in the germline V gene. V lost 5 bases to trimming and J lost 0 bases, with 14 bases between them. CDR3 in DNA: TGTGCCAGCAGTCCTGATCCGGGGAGCTCCTACGAGCAGTACTTC. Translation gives CASSPDPGSSYEQYF.

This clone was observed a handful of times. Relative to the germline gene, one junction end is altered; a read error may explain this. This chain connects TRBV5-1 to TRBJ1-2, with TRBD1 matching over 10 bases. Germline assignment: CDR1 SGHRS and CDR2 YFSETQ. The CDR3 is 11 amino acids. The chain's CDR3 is CASSGGTGEDF. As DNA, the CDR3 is TGCGCCAGCAGCGGAGGGACAGGGGAGGACTTC.

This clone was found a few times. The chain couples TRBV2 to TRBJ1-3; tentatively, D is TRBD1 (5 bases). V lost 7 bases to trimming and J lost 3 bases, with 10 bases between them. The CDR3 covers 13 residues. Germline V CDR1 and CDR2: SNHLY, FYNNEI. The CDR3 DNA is TGTGCCAGCAAGCAGGGCGTTGGAAACACCATATATTTT. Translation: CASKQGVGNTIYF.

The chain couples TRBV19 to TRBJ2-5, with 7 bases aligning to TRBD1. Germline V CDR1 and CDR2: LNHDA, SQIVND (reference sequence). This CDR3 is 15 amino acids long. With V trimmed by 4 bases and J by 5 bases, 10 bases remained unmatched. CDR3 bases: TGTGCCAGTAGTACCCAGGGACAGTCGTTTGAGACCCAGTACTTC. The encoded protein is CASSTQGQSFETQYF.

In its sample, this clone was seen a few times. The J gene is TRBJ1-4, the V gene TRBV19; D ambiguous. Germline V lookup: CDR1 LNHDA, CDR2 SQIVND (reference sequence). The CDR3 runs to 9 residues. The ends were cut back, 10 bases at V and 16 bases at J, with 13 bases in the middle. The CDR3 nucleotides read TGTGCCACCCCCCTTTGGCCGTTTTTT. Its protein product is CATPLWPFF.

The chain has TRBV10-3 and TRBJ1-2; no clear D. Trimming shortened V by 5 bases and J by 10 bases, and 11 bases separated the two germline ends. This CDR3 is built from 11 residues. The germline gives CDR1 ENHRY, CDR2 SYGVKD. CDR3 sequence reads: CAISNVGDYTF. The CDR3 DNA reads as TGTGCCATCAGTAATGTAGGAGACTACACCTTC.

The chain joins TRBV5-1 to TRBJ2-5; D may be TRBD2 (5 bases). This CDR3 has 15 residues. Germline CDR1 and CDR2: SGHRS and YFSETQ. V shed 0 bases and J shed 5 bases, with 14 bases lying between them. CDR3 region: CASSLVSGMGETQYF. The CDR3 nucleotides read TGCGCCAGCAGCTTGGTTTCCGGGATGGGGGAGACCCAGTACTTC.

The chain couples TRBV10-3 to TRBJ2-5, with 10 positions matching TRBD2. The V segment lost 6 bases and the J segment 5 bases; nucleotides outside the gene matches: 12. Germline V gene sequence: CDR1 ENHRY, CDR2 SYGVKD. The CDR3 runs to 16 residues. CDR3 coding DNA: TGTGCCATCAGCGATTCCCGAGCGGGAGGGGTGGAGACCCAGTACTTC. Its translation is CAISDSRAGGVETQYF.

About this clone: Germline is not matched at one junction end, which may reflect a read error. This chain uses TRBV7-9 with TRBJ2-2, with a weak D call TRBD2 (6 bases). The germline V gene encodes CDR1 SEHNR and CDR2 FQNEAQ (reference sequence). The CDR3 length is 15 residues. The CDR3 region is CSSSSWRENTGELFF. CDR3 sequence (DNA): TGTTCCAGCAGCTCCTGGAGGGAAAACACCGGGGAGCTGTTTTTT.

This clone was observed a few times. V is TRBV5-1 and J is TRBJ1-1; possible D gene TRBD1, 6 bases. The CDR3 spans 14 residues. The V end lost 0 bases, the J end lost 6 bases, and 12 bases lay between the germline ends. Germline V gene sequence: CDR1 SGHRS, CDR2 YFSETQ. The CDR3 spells CASSLDLGASEAFF. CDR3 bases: TGCGCCAGCAGCTTGGATCTGGGGGCCTCTGAAGCTTTCTTT.

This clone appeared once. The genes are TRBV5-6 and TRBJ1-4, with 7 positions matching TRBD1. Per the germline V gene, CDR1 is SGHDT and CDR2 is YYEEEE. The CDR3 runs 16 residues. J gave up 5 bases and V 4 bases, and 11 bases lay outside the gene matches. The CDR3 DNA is TGTGCCAGCAGCCCGCTTGGGGGACAGAAGAATGAAAAACTGTTTTTT. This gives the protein CASSPLGGQKNEKLFF.

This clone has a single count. The CDR3 nucleotides are TGCAGCGTTTGGACAGGGGGGAAATACGAGCAGTACTTC. Its protein is CSVWTGGKYEQYF. V gene TRBV29-1 combines with J gene TRBJ2-7, with TRBD1 matching over 10 bases. The V gene end was trimmed by 5 bases and the J gene end by 4 bases; junction bases not matched to a gene: 5. Germline-derived CDR1 and CDR2 are SQVTM and ANQGSEA. CDR3 length: 13 amino acids.

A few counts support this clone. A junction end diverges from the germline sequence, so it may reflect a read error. CDR3: CASSEDTGYGYTF. The CDR3 coding sequence is TGTGCCAGCAGCGAAGACACGGGATATGGCTACACCTTC. V usage is TRBV2 and J usage is TRBJ1-2; D ambiguous. This CDR3 spans 13 amino acids. Germline CDR1 SNHLY, CDR2 FYNNEI.

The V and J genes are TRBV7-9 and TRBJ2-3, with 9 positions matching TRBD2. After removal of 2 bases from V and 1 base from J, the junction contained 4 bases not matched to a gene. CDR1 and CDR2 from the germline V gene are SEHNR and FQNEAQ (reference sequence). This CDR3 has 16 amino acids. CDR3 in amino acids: CASSLSTSGRTDTQYF. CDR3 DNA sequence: TGTGCCAGCAGCTTATCTACTAGCGGGCGCACAGATACGCAGTATTTT.

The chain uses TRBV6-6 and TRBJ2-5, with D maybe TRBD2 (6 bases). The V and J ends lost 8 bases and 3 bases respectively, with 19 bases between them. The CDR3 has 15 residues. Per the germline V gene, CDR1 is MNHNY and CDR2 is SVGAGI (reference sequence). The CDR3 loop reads CASSTRGGREETQYF. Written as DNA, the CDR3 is TGTGCCAGCTCAACGCGGGGCGGCAGAGAAGAGACCCAGTACTTC.

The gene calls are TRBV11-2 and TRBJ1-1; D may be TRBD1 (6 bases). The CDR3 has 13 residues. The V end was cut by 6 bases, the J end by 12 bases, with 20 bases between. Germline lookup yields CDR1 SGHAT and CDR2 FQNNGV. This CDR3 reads CASSWKGGGRSFF. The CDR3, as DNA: TGTGCCAGCAGTTGGAAGGGGGGAGGGCGATCTTTCTTT.

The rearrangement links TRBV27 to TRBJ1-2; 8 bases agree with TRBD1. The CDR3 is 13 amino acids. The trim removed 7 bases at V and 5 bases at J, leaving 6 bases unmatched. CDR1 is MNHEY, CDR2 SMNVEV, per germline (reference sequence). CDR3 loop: CASINRGGYGYTF. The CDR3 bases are TGTGCCAGCATTAACAGGGGGGGGTATGGCTACACCTTC.

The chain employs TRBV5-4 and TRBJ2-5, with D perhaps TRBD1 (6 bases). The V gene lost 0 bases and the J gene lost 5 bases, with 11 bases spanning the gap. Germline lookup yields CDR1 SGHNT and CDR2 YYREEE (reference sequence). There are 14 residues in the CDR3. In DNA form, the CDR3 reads TGTGCCAGCAGCTTGGACAGGGTCTACGAGACCCAGTACTTC. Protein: CASSLDRVYETQYF.